Listed below are T cell receptor beta chains from one sample, sequenced in a study of regulatory and conventional T cells in RAG deficiency. Assay: immunoSEQ multiplex PCR; the TCRdb copy retains only in-frame clones and omits some. The data show around 37,000 clones, approximately 91% seen once. The data also belong to a second study, concerning regulatory T cells.

The specimen sequenced was CD8+ T cells sorted from blood. The receptor source for this set is a human donor in good health. Each CDR3 is given with its conserved first and last residue. D genes are given only for firm matches. Rows may omit the clone size; those that give it use once, few, many or a size class.

d_call	v_call	j_call	clone_size	cdr3_aa	cdr3_nt
.	TRBV10-3	TRBJ1-2	.	CAISERDTWGYGYTF	TGTGCCATCAGTGAAAGAGACACCTGGGGCTATGGCTACACCTTC
.	TRBV7-9	TRBJ1-2	.	CASSLGGANYGYTF	TGTGCCAGCAGCTTAGGGGGTGCGAACTATGGCTACACCTTC
.	TRBV30	TRBJ2-1	.	CAWRESSYNEQFF	TGTGCCTGGCGGGAGAGCTCCTACAATGAGCAGTTCTTC
.	TRBV19	TRBJ2-2	.	CASSIWSGNTGELFF	TGTGCCAGTAGTATTTGGTCAGGAAACACCGGGGAGCTGTTTTTT
TRBD2	TRBV6-6	TRBJ2-7	.	CASSWGGYEQYF	TGTGCCAGCAGTTGGGGGGGCTACGAGCAGTACTTC
TRBD1	TRBV6-1	TRBJ1-2	.	CASRRRQGGNGYTF	TGTGCCAGCAGACGGAGACAGGGTGGTAATGGCTACACCTTC
.	TRBV9	TRBJ2-1	.	CASSVSSGSANNEQFF	TGTGCCAGCAGCGTAAGCTCCGGGAGTGCCAACAATGAGCAGTTCTTC
.	TRBV5-1	TRBJ2-7	few	CASSLDTVPKYEQYF	TGCGCCAGCAGCTTGGACACGGTCCCTAAATACGAGCAGTACTTC
.	TRBV5-1	TRBJ2-7	few	CASSLEGGWEQYF	TGCGCCAGCAGCTTGGAGGGGGGCTGGGAGCAGTACTTC
.	TRBV19	TRBJ1-6	.	CASSIVRSPLHF	TGTGCCAGTAGTATTGTGCGTTCACCCCTCCACTTT
.	TRBV7-8	TRBJ2-7	.	CASSFETNYEQYF	TGTGCCAGCAGCTTCGAGACAAACTACGAGCAGTACTTC